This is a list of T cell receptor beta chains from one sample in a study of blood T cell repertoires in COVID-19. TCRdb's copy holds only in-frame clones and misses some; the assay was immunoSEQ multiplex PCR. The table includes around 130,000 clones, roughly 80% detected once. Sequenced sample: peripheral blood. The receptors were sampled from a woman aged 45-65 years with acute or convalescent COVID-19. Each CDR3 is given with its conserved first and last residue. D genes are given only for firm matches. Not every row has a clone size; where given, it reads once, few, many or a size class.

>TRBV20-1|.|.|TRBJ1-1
TGCAGTGCCAGAGGAGTGGCTGAAGCTTTCTTT
CSARGVAEAFF
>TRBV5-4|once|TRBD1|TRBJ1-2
TGTGCCAGCAGCGCGGGACAGGGGAGGAGTAGTGGCTACACCTTC
CASSAGQGRSSGYTF
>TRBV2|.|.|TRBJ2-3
TGTGCCAGCAGTATACTAGCTAGCACAGATACGCAGTATTTT
CASSILASTDTQYF
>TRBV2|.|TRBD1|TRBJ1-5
TGTGCCAGCAGTACCCGGGACAGAAATCAGCCCCAGCATTTT
CASSTRDRNQPQHF
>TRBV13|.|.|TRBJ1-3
TGTGCCAGCAGCTTAGGCTATGTTGGAAACACCATATATTTT
CASSLGYVGNTIYF
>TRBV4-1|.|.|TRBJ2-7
TGCGCCAGCAGCCTACAGGGAGCTAGGGACGAGCAGTACTTC
CASSLQGARDEQYF
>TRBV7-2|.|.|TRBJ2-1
TGTGCCAGCCGGGGGGCGGCTTTCAATGAGCAGTTCTTC
CASRGAAFNEQFF
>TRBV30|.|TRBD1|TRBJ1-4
TGTGCCTGGAGTACTATACAGACCGGGACAGGGCCCGAAAAACTGTTTTTT
CAWSTIQTGTGPEKLFF
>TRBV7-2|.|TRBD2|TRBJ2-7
TGTGCCAGCAGCTTAGTTTCTAGCGGGGGGACATTCTCCTACGAGCAGTACTTC
CASSLVSSGGTFSYEQYF
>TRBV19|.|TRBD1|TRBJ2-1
TGTGCCAGTAGTATCTACCTCGGGACAGATTACAATGAGCAGTTCTTC
CASSIYLGTDYNEQFF
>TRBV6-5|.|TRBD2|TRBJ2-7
TGTGCCGCGTCGGTGGTAGCGGGGGCATACGAGCAGTACTTC
CAASVVAGAYEQYF
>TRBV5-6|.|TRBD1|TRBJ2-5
TGTGCCAGCAGCTTGTCTGGACAGGGTTTAGAGACCCAGTACTTC
CASSLSGQGLETQYF
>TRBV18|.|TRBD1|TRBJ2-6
TGTGCCAGCTCGCCGGGACAGGGCGGTTCTGGGGCCAACGTCCTGACTTTC
CASSPGQGGSGANVLTF
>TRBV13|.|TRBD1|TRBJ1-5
TGTGCCAGCAGCCAAAGCAAGACAGGGTATGACGGGCCCCAGCATTTT
CASSQSKTGYDGPQHF
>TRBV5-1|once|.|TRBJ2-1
TGCGCCAGCAGCTTGGAAGTAAGAGCAGGGGCTGGCAATGAGCAGTTCTTC
CASSLEVRAGAGNEQFF
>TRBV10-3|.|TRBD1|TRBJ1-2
TGTGCCATCAAGGGACAGGGAGATAACTATGGCTACACCTTC
CAIKGQGDNYGYTF
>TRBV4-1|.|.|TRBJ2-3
TGCGCCAGCAGCGGTCAGGGATTCGGCACAGATACGCAGTATTTT
CASSGQGFGTDTQYF
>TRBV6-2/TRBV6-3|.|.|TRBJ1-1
TGTGCCAGCAGCCCCAGGGATACTGAAGCTTTCTTT
CASSPRDTEAFF
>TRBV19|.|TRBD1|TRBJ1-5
TGTGCCAGTAGTCTAGGACAGGGGGTTGGTCAGCCCCAGCATTTT
CASSLGQGVGQPQHF
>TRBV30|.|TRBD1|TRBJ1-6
TGTGCCTGGAGTCCCACGGGACAGGGGAATAATTCACCCCTCCACTTT
CAWSPTGQGNNSPLHF
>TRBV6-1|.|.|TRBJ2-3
TGTGCCAGCAGTGAATATGCGGGGAGCACAGATACGCAGTATTTT
CASSEYAGSTDTQYF
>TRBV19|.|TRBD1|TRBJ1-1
TGTGCCAGTAGTATTGGGGGACAGGGTAGTGAAGCTTTCTTT
CASSIGGQGSEAFF
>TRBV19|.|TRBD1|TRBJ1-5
TGTGCCAGTAGTAAAGGACAGGGCCTCAATCAGCCCCAGCATTTT
CASSKGQGLNQPQHF
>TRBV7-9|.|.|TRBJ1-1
TGTGCCAGCAGCTTGAAGAGCGGCACTGAAGCTTTCTTT
CASSLKSGTEAFF
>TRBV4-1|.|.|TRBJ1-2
TGCGCCAGCAGTCCAGACAGGTCCACTAATGGCTACACCTTC
CASSPDRSTNGYTF
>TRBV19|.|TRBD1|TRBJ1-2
TGTGCCAGTAGTATAGTCCGTGGGACAGGGTCCCGAGCTAACTATGGCTACACCTTC
CASSIVRGTGSRANYGYTF